A single sample gave rise to the 15 T cell receptor beta chains below, sequenced in a study of blood T cell repertoires in COVID-19. Assay: immunoSEQ multiplex PCR; the TCRdb copy retains only in-frame clones and omits some. The sample consists of approximately 180,000 clones, 85% to 90% of them appearing once. Source material: peripheral blood. The receptors come from a human donor in a cohort sampled during active COVID-19.

This chain joins TRBV5-1 and TRBJ2-1; 9 nucleotides line up with TRBD2. Germline loops: CDR1 SGHRS, CDR2 YFSETQ. Unmatched junction bases numbered 16, after V lost 1 base and J lost 5 bases. The CDR3 consists of 19 residues. CDR3 amino acids: CASSLFSRGGESIHNEQFF. In DNA, the CDR3 is TGCGCCAGCAGCTTGTTCTCGCGGGGGGGCGAGTCTATTCACAATGAGCAGTTCTTC. The whole variable domain, filled in from reference TRBV5-1 and TRBJ2-1, reads KAGVTQTPRYLIKTRGQQVTLSCSPISGHRSVSWYQQTPGQGLQFLFEYFSETQRNKGNFPGRFSGRQFSNSRSEMNVSTLELGDSALYLCASSLFSRGGESIHNEQFFGPGTRLTVL.

This chain links TRBV27 with TRBJ1-1; D is perhaps TRBD1 (5 bases). CDR1 MNHEY and CDR2 SMNVEV come from the germline V gene (reference sequence). Trimming cost V 5 bases and J 6 bases, with 13 bases left between them. This CDR3 region has 13 residues. Here the CDR3 DNA reads TGTGCCAGCAGTCCCGGACACTCCGCTGAAGCTTTCTTT. Its protein is CASSPGHSAEAFF.

This clone came up a few times. J is TRBJ2-7 and V is TRBV19; 12 nucleotides align to TRBD1. Germline V gene lookup returns CDR1 LNHDA and CDR2 SQIVND (reference sequence). V was clipped by 5 bases and J by 1 base; unmatched bases: 6. The CDR3 spans 16 residues. In DNA, the CDR3 is TGTGCCAGTAGTGGGACAGGGGGCAAATTTTCCTACGAGCAGTACTTC. This translates into CASSGTGGKFSYEQYF.

The V call is TRBV5-1, the J call TRBJ2-7; 7 bases line up with TRBD2. CDR3 size: 15 residues. Per the germline V gene, CDR1 is SGHRS and CDR2 is YFSETQ. J was trimmed by 6 bases and V by 4 bases; bases with no gene match: 13. The chain's CDR3 is CASSAGVGFLREQYF. The CDR3 nucleotides are TGCGCCAGCAGCGCGGGGGTAGGGTTCCTTCGCGAGCAGTACTTC.

V usage is TRBV28 and J usage is TRBJ1-5; tentatively, D is TRBD1 (6 bases). Germline assignment: CDR1 MDHEN and CDR2 SYDVKM. The length of the CDR3 is 12 residues. V gave up 6 bases and J gave up 7 bases, with 10 bases separating them. The CDR3 sequence: CASRGAHQPQHF. The CDR3 DNA reads as TGTGCCAGCAGGGGGGCGCACCAGCCCCAGCATTTT.

The chain joins TRBV28 to TRBJ2-7; a possible D gene is TRBD2 (5 bases). Trimming removed 6 bases from V and 7 bases from J, with 16 bases in between. The CDR3 has 13 residues. Germline values: CDR1 MDHEN, CDR2 SYDVKM. In DNA form, the CDR3 reads TGTGCCAGCAGGATACCCGGGGTAGGAGAGCAGTACTTC. This codes for CASRIPGVGEQYF.

V usage is TRBV6-7 and J usage is TRBJ2-7, with D tentatively TRBD2 (6 bases). TRBV6-7 is labeled an ORF, and its function is uncertain. Trimming pared 6 bases from V and 7 bases from J, leaving 19 bases between. This CDR3 region has 14 residues. The CDR3 here is CASSPPLEGMEQYF. CDR3 bases: TGTGCCAGCAGCCCCCCCTTGGAGGGTATGGAGCAGTACTTC.

In this sample, this clone turned up once. This chain joins TRBV5-1 and TRBJ1-2, with 8 positions matching TRBD1. The CDR3 extends over 15 amino acids. Per the germline V gene, CDR1 is SGHRS and CDR2 is YFSETQ. V gave up 3 bases and J gave up 6 bases; unmatched junction bases: 10. Here the CDR3 reads CASSSRAGGPDGYTF. For the CDR3, the DNA is TGCGCCAGCAGCTCACGAGCAGGGGGCCCAGATGGCTACACCTTC.

The chain is built from TRBV10-2 and TRBJ2-3; 11 nucleotides agree with TRBD2. Germline V gene data show CDR1 as WSHSY and CDR2 as SAAADI. This CDR3 region has 17 residues. After removal of 9 bases from V and 0 bases from J, the junction contained 11 bases not matched to a gene. For the CDR3, the DNA is TGCGCCAGGGAGACTAGCGGGACGATTCCTAGCACAGATACGCAGTATTTT. It yields the protein CARETSGTIPSTDTQYF.

The J gene is TRBJ1-5, the V gene TRBV18; possible D gene TRBD1, 6 bases. This CDR3 has 14 residues. Germline lookup yields CDR1 KGHSH and CDR2 LQKENI. The V end lost 3 bases, the J end lost 3 bases, and 9 bases lay between the germline ends. In DNA, the CDR3 is TGTGCCAGCTCACCCCAGGGGACCAATCAGCCCCAGCATTTT. Translated: CASSPQGTNQPQHF.

The chain is built from TRBV13 and TRBJ2-1; 10 bases agree with TRBD1. The CDR3 is made up of 15 amino acids. The V segment lost 4 bases and the J segment 9 bases; nucleotides outside the gene matches: 9. Germline V gene lookup returns CDR1 PRHDT and CDR2 FYEKMQ (reference sequence). CDR3 nucleotides: TGTGCCAGCAGCTACAGGACAGGGGGAATTGGTGAGCAGTTCTTC. It specifies CASSYRTGGIGEQFF.

In DNA, the CDR3 is TGTGCCAGCAGTACGTACGGGAGACCGTTCTTC. It yields the protein CASSTYGRPFF. This chain connects TRBV6-2 or TRBV6-3 to TRBJ2-1; a possible D gene is TRBD2 (6 bases). V lost 5 bases to trimming and J lost 15 bases, with 14 bases between them. This CDR3 has 11 residues. The V gene's germline CDR1 is MNHEY and CDR2 SVGEGT.

CDR3: CASSLRGAQSYEQYF. CDR3 DNA: TGTGCCAGCAGCTTGCGGGGGGCTCAGTCCTACGAGCAGTACTTC. The chain joins TRBV5-4 to TRBJ2-7, with D perhaps matching TRBD2 (7 bases). The CDR3 is made up of 15 amino acids. CDR1 and CDR2 from the germline V gene are SGHNT and YYREEE (reference sequence). Trimming cost V 1 base and J 1 base, with 12 bases left between them.

The chain couples TRBV6-6 to TRBJ1-5; unclear D gene. V lost 6 bases and J lost 0, with 15 bases in between. The CDR3 totals 16 residues. Germline CDR1 reads MNHNY; CDR2 reads SVGAGI (reference sequence). The CDR3 nucleotides read TGTGCCAGCAGACCCCCCGGCGGGGATAGCAATCAGCCCCAGCATTTT. This codes for CASRPPGGDSNQPQHF.

The chain links TRBV3-1 (or the pseudogene TRBV3-2) to TRBJ2-3; 7 nucleotides agree with TRBD2. The CDR3 length is 16 residues. The germline gives CDR1 LGHDT, CDR2 YNNKEL (reference sequence). Germline trimming cut 6 bases from V and 0 bases from J; bases unmatched to any gene: 9. The CDR3 coding sequence is TGTGCCAGCAGAAAAGGCCTAGCGGCTAGCACAGATACGCAGTATTTT. Translating gives CASRKGLAASTDTQYF.